The text below deals with one TCR beta chain. What it binds is not known. This sample includes further DNA sequences coding for the same CDR3. Trimming at V came to 8 bases and at J to 0 bases, leaving 3 bases not matched to a gene. Looked up from germline, CDR1 is LNHDA and CDR2 is SQIVND (reference sequence). The CDR3 sequence is 13 residues long. The source of the sample is a study of shared clonotypes between healthy human individuals. Whole-study context: Donors had three CD4 naive, three CD4 memory, two CD8 naive and one CD8 memory plate apiece. Broader study findings: When naive CD4 clonotypes were compared across a few donors, about 4.8% were shared.

Source study methods: ImmunoSEQ only sent back junction sequences with no quality scores, so filtering was done differently. Sequenced by immunoSEQ multiplex PCR; TCRdb stores in-frame clones only, minus some. D and trimming come from the DNA, and the V and J calls and clone size come from that table. The table lists about 2.1 million clones, approximately 94% of them singletons, with 1.5% to 2% in the top ten. Positively selected for CCR7, the CD45RO-negative cells used as naive CD8 cells excluded terminally differentiated effector memory CD45RA+ cells. Sequencing was done on a sample of naive CD8+ T cells from PBMCs. This chain uses TRBV19 with TRBJ1-1, with TRBD1 identical over 7 bases. The TCR sequence derives from a man aged 18 to 30 in good health. Some clones in this sample may be carry-over from other donors' samples. The CDR3 loop reads CASSQGMNTEAFF. The CDR3 nucleotides read TGTGCCAGTTCACAGGGGATGAACACTGAAGCTTTCTTT. Using reference TRBV19 and TRBJ1-1 for the parts outside the CDR3, the full variable domain is DGGITQSPKYLFRKEGQNVTLSCEQNLNHDAMYWYRQDPGQGLRLIYYSQIVNDFQKGDIAEGYSVSREKKESFPLTVTSAQKNPTAFYLCASSQGMNTEAFFGQGTRLTVV.